The source of this T cell receptor beta chain is a study of blood T cell repertoires in COVID-19. Libraries were prepared by immunoSEQ multiplex PCR; TCRdb keeps only in-frame clonotypes and omits some of them. The table has about 400,000 clones, under 90% seen once. Trimming left V 8 bases short and J 1 base short, with 11 bases between. Germline V gene sequence: CDR1 MNHEY, CDR2 SVGAGI. This CDR3 contains 13 residues. In terms of age and location, participants ranged from roughly 18 to 89 years and lived in about two dozen US areas. The receptor was derived from a woman in her twenties or thirties who had recovered from COVID-19. V gene TRBV6-5 combines with J gene TRBJ1-1; D may be TRBD1 (6 bases). The sample consisted of PBMCs or T cells enriched from blood (not recorded which). CDR3: CASQGFTNTEAFF. CDR3 DNA sequence: TGTGCCAGCCAGGGGTTTACGAACACTGAAGCTTTCTTT.